Following are 25 T cell receptor beta chains from one sample sequenced in a study of shared clonotypes between healthy human individuals (dated by TCRdb to the early 2020s). Libraries came from the immunoSEQ multiplex PCR assay. This immuneACCESS table, as held by TCRdb, lists in-frame sequences with V and J called but not all clones. Of the missing ones, under half trace to an unresolved V gene in checked studies; the others have no known cause. This sample is represented by about 2.4 million clones; roughly nine tenths of them were singletons. The ten biggest clones cover over 0.12% of the sample. Sequencing was performed on naive CD4+ T cells sorted from blood. The label giving this sample's cell subset or site can be read as: CD45RA+ positively selected. All receptors come from a man in his late teens or twenties in good health.

The chain is built from TRBV4-3 and TRBJ1-3; D not resolved. Germline V gene lookup returns CDR1 LGHNA and CDR2 YSLEER. The CDR3 extends over 13 amino acids. Trimming stripped 1 base from V and 2 bases from J, with 3 bases between. DNA of the CDR3: TGCGCCAGCAGCCAAGCGGCTGGAAACACCATATATTTT. It yields the protein CASSQAAGNTIYF.

The chain combines TRBV13 with TRBJ2-5; the D gene is possibly TRBD2 (5 bases). The germline V gene encodes CDR1 PRHDT and CDR2 FYEKMQ (reference sequence). The germline V and J ends were trimmed by 4 bases and 3 bases, with 15 bases remaining between them. The CDR3 loop spans 15 amino acids. CDR3 residues: CASSSPVTKEETQYF. CDR3 sequence (DNA): TGTGCCAGCAGCTCTCCGGTGACTAAGGAAGAGACCCAGTACTTC.

The chain joins TRBV10-3 to TRBJ2-3; 12 bases map to TRBD2. J gave up 6 bases and V 0 bases, and 7 bases lay outside the gene matches. The CDR3 loop spans 17 amino acids. The germline V gene has CDR1 ENHRY and CDR2 SYGVKD. CDR3 in amino acids: CAISESPSGGARDTQYF. For the CDR3, the DNA is TGTGCCATCAGTGAGTCGCCTAGCGGGGGGGCCAGGGATACGCAGTATTTT.

The rearrangement joins TRBV15 to TRBJ2-3; 9 nucleotides match TRBD1. V gave up 5 bases and J gave up 2 bases; unmatched junction bases: 5. The CDR3 spans 15 residues. The germline gives CDR1 LNHNV, CDR2 YYDKDF (reference sequence). The CDR3 is CATSRGQGNTDTQYF. CDR3 nucleotides: TGTGCCACCAGCCGGGGACAGGGAAACACAGATACGCAGTATTTT.

In its sample, this clone was seen once. The chain couples TRBV2 to TRBJ2-7; D is undetermined. V dropped 4 bases and J dropped 6 bases, with 7 bases sitting between them. The germline gives CDR1 SNHLY, CDR2 FYNNEI. The CDR3 is 11 amino acids. The CDR3 loop reads CASSVASEQYF. The CDR3 nucleotides are TGTGCCAGCAGTGTGGCGAGCGAGCAGTACTTC.

The rearrangement joins TRBV7-2 to TRBJ2-3; 7 nucleotides line up with TRBD2. From germline, CDR1 is SGHTA and CDR2 FQGNSA. After removal of 1 base from V and 8 bases from J, the junction contained 3 bases not matched to a gene. The CDR3 runs 13 residues. As DNA, the CDR3 is TGTGCCAGCAGCTTAGATCCGGGAGGTACGCAGTATTTT. It encodes CASSLDPGGTQYF.

This clone was observed a single time. The chain recombines TRBV7-2 with TRBJ2-5; 9 bases match TRBD1. The germline V gene encodes CDR1 SGHTA and CDR2 FQGNSA. The CDR3 consists of 15 residues. Trimming at V came to 5 bases and at J to 1 base, leaving 5 bases not matched to a gene. Here the CDR3 reads CASSVTGGGQETQYF. Written as DNA, the CDR3 is TGTGCCAGCAGCGTGACAGGGGGAGGCCAAGAGACCCAGTACTTC.

V gene TRBV19 combines with J gene TRBJ1-1; D uncertain. From germline, CDR1 is LNHDA and CDR2 SQIVND (reference sequence). V was trimmed by 3 bases and J by 1 base, leaving 9 bases between them. The CDR3 runs to 14 residues. The CDR3 spells CASSMGRTNTEAFF. The CDR3 nucleotides are TGTGCCAGTAGTATGGGCAGAACGAACACTGAAGCTTTCTTT.

The gene calls are TRBV9 and TRBJ2-2; D uncertain. Germline V gene lookup returns CDR1 SGDLS and CDR2 YYNGEE. V lost 3 bases and J 2 bases, leaving 11 bases between the germline ends. This CDR3 has 15 amino acids. The CDR3 region is CASSASRVNTGELFF. In nucleotides, the CDR3 is TGTGCCAGCAGCGCCTCCCGGGTTAACACCGGGGAGCTGTTTTTT.

The chain uses TRBV27 and TRBJ2-7; 10 bases align to TRBD2. CDR1 MNHEY and CDR2 SMNVEV come from the germline V gene (reference sequence). V shed 4 bases, J shed 4 bases, and the junction held 7 bases outside the gene matches. CDR3 length equals 15 residues. CDR3 residues: CASSSPGTSDYEQYF. The CDR3 coding sequence is TGTGCCAGCAGTTCCCCCGGGACTAGCGATTACGAGCAGTACTTC.

Comments on this clone: Other DNA sequences in the sample encode the same CDR3. This chain connects TRBV5-1 to TRBJ1-1; TRBD1 might be the D (6 bases). The germline gives CDR1 SGHRS, CDR2 YFSETQ. Trimming shortened V by 2 bases and J by 1 base, and 9 bases separated the two germline ends. The CDR3 totals 14 residues. CDR3 in amino acids: CASSFSGANTEAFF. CDR3 bases: TGCGCCAGCAGCTTCTCGGGGGCGAACACTGAAGCTTTCTTT.

The chain couples TRBV29-1 to TRBJ2-5; D is possibly TRBD2 (5 bases). The V end was cut by 5 bases, the J end by 4 bases, with 14 bases between. The CDR3 is made up of 13 amino acids. Germline values: CDR1 SQVTM, CDR2 ANQGSEA. CDR3 loop: CSVRPIGGETQYF. For the CDR3, the DNA is TGCAGCGTTCGACCCATAGGAGGAGAGACCCAGTACTTC.

Remarks on this clone: The sample holds other DNA sequences that translate to the same CDR3. This chain links TRBV6-1 with TRBJ2-7, with 9 nucleotides matching TRBD1. The CDR3 is made up of 13 amino acids. Per germline, CDR1 MNHNS and CDR2 SASEGT. V shed 6 bases, J shed 3 bases, and the junction held 3 bases outside the gene matches. CDR3 in DNA: TGTGCCAGCAGAACAGGGGGCGGCTACGAGCAGTACTTC. This sequence encodes CASRTGGGYEQYF.

V and J are TRBV7-6 and TRBJ2-4, with TRBD2 matching 7 bases. CDR1 and CDR2 from the germline V gene are SGHVS and FNYEAQ. The CDR3 spans 14 residues. V gave up 2 bases and J gave up 6 bases; unmatched junction bases: 4. The CDR3: CASSLTGGGNIQYF. CDR3 DNA: TGTGCCAGCAGCTTAACGGGCGGGGGAAACATTCAGTACTTC.

This chain links TRBV30 with TRBJ2-7; D gene ambiguous. The germline V gene has CDR1 GTSNPN and CDR2 SVGIG (reference sequence). The CDR3 loop spans 13 amino acids. V was clipped by 5 bases and J by 2 bases, with 13 bases between them. The CDR3 loop is CAWGETVAYEQYF. The CDR3 DNA follows: TGTGCCTGGGGCGAAACAGTTGCCTACGAGCAGTACTTC. The whole variable domain, filled in from reference TRBV30 and TRBJ2-7, reads SQTIHQWPATLVQPVGSPLSLECTVEGTSNPNLYWYRQAAGRGLQLLFYSVGIGQISSEVPQNLSASRPQDRQFILSSKKLLLSDSGFYLCAWGETVAYEQYFGPGTRLTVT.

The chain recombines TRBV6-1 with TRBJ1-2; no firm D call. V was shortened by 6 bases and J by 0 bases, with 14 bases between the two germline ends. The germline V gene encodes CDR1 MNHNS and CDR2 SASEGT. The CDR3 is made up of 15 amino acids. CDR3: CASSQTLGANYGYTF. In DNA form, the CDR3 reads TGTGCCAGCAGCCAAACTCTGGGAGCTAACTATGGCTACACCTTC.

This sequence joins TRBV25-1 and TRBJ1-1; 11 nucleotides align to TRBD1. CDR1 is MGHDK and CDR2 is SYGVNS in the germline V gene. J lost 0 bases, V lost 6 bases, and 3 bases had no gene match. The CDR3 covers 15 residues. CDR3 sequence (DNA): TGTGCCAGCAGACGGACAGGGGGCATGAACACTGAAGCTTTCTTT. Protein product: CASRRTGGMNTEAFF.

The gene calls are TRBV5-8 and TRBJ1-1; 9 bases align to TRBD1. The trim removed 4 bases at V and 1 base at J, leaving 5 bases unmatched. The CDR3 spans 15 residues. Per germline, CDR1 SGHTS and CDR2 YDEGEE. For the CDR3, the DNA is TGTGCCAGCAGCCACGGGACAGGGCCGAACACTGAAGCTTTCTTT. Translation gives CASSHGTGPNTEAFF. Full variable domain (rest looked up from reference TRBV5-8 and TRBJ1-1): EAGVTQSPTHLIKTRGQQATLRCSPISGHTSVYWYQQALGLGLQFLLWYDEGEERNRGNFPPRFSGRQFPNYSSELNVNALELEDSALYLCASSHGTGPNTEAFFGQGTRLTVV.

This clone was counted a single time. The gene calls are TRBV5-4 and TRBJ1-1, with 8 bases fitting TRBD1. CDR3 length: 15 residues. Germline V gene lookup returns CDR1 SGHNT and CDR2 YYREEE (reference sequence). The V and J ends lost 3 bases and 3 bases, in that order; junction bases with no gene match: 7. The chain's CDR3 is CASSWTGIRYTEAFF. In nucleotides, the CDR3 is TGTGCCAGCAGCTGGACAGGGATCCGGTACACTGAAGCTTTCTTT.

The chain employs TRBV21-1 and TRBJ1-5; the DNA was not compared with TRBD1, the D call given in the table. TRBV21-1 is labeled a pseudogene. CDR3 size: 15 residues. The CDR3 reads CASSTFSGLNQPQHF. In nucleotides, the CDR3 is TGTGCCAGCAGCACCTTTTCAGGGTTGAATCAGCCCCAGCATTTT.

This clone has just a few counts. V and J are TRBV27 and TRBJ1-6; TRBD1 might be the D (6 bases). The CDR3 covers 14 residues. Germline values: CDR1 MNHEY, CDR2 SMNVEV (reference sequence). V was shortened by 7 bases and J by 8 bases, with 15 bases between the two germline ends. CDR3: CASTSTGIYSPLHF. The CDR3 DNA follows: TGTGCCAGCACCTCGACAGGCATCTATTCACCCCTCCACTTT.

As to this clone: Other nucleotide sequences from this sample produce the same CDR3. V is TRBV18 and J is TRBJ1-1, with D uncertain. The CDR3 sequence is 13 residues long. V shed 3 bases and J shed 3 bases, with 8 bases lying between them. Germline V gene lookup returns CDR1 KGHSH and CDR2 LQKENI. CDR3 loop: CASSPAGDTEAFF. CDR3 DNA sequence: TGTGCCAGCTCACCGGCTGGGGACACTGAAGCTTTCTTT.

The chain has TRBV11-2 and TRBJ2-7, with 8 bases that match TRBD2. CDR1 and CDR2 (germline): SGHAT, FQNNGV. CDR3 length: 18 amino acids. The V and J ends lost 5 bases and 2 bases, in that order; junction bases with no gene match: 17. CDR3 protein: CASSRLTGGGTFTYEQYF. In DNA form, the CDR3 reads TGTGCCAGCAGCCGACTGACCGGCGGGGGGACATTCACCTACGAGCAGTACTTC.

The chain uses TRBV9 and TRBJ2-3, with 7 nucleotides matching TRBD1. J gave up 4 bases and V 3 bases, and 8 bases lay outside the gene matches. This CDR3 has 15 amino acids. Germline V gene lookup returns CDR1 SGDLS and CDR2 YYNGEE. The DNA of the CDR3 is TGTGCCAGCAGCGAATTTGAGGGGGCAGCAGATACGCAGTATTTT. This sequence encodes CASSEFEGAADTQYF.

This chain joins TRBV19 and TRBJ2-1, with D perhaps matching TRBD1 or TRBD2 (6 bases each). The ends were cut back, 9 bases at V and 8 bases at J, with 26 bases in the middle. Germline CDR1 and CDR2: LNHDA and SQIVND (reference sequence). The CDR3 totals 16 residues. The CDR3 sequence: CASSSGGSGVRDEQFF. DNA for the CDR3: TGTGCCAGCTCTTCCGGGGGCTCAGGGGTCAGGGATGAGCAGTTCTTC.